These 20 T cell receptor beta chains share one sample of origin, sequenced in a study of shared clonotypes between healthy human individuals. Sequenced by immunoSEQ multiplex PCR; TCRdb stores in-frame clones only, minus some. The sample holds around 1.5 million clones, 98% seen once. The specimen was naive CD4+ T cells sorted from blood. This sample's subset: CD45RA+ positively selected. Every receptor here comes from a man aged 30 to 45 in good health.

The gene calls are TRBV28 and TRBJ2-7; perhaps D is TRBD1 or TRBD2 (6 bases each). V lost 3 bases and J 3 bases, leaving 9 bases between the germline ends. CDR1 and CDR2 from the germline V gene are MDHEN and SYDVKM. The CDR3 consists of 13 residues. The CDR3: CASSLGGHYEQYF. CDR3 nucleotide sequence: TGTGCCAGCAGTTTGGGGGGCCACTACGAGCAGTACTTC.

The CDR3 is CASSLEGLASIDTGELFF. CDR3 coding DNA: TGCGCCAGCAGCTTGGAAGGACTAGCGAGTATAGACACCGGGGAGCTGTTTTTT. The chain has TRBV5-1 and TRBJ2-2; TRBD2 agrees at 9 bases. V trimming: 0 bases; J trimming: 3 bases; junction bases outside the gene matches: 9. Germline assignment: CDR1 SGHRS and CDR2 YFSETQ. The CDR3 contains 18 residues.

The DNA for the CDR3 is TGTGCCAGCCCTCCTAGACAGGGGTCGGCAGATACGCAGTATTTT. This translates into CASPPRQGSADTQYF. This chain uses TRBV6-1 with TRBJ2-3; 8 nucleotides match TRBD1. CDR1 and CDR2 from the germline V gene are MNHNS and SASEGT. Germline trimming cut 8 bases from V and 4 bases from J; bases unmatched to any gene: 11. This CDR3 spans 15 amino acids.

This chain links TRBV2 with TRBJ2-3, with 12 positions matching TRBD2. This CDR3 is 16 amino acids long. Germline CDR1 reads SNHLY; CDR2 reads FYNNEI. V shed 3 bases, J shed 5 bases, and the junction held 6 bases outside the gene matches. The CDR3: CASSEGLAGSGDTQYF. In DNA, the CDR3 is TGTGCCAGCAGTGAGGGACTAGCGGGTTCGGGAGATACGCAGTATTTT.

The rearrangement joins TRBV2 to TRBJ2-7; TRBD1 matches 7 bases. From germline, CDR1 is SNHLY and CDR2 FYNNEI. CDR3 length equals 16 residues. V lost 7 bases to trimming and J lost 1 base; unmatched junction nucleotides: 13. The CDR3 DNA sequence: TGTGCCAGCACCAGAGACAGGGTCCTTCCTTCCTACGAGCAGTACTTC. This encodes CASTRDRVLPSYEQYF.

V and J are TRBV18 and TRBJ2-5; D not resolved. Germline V lookup: CDR1 KGHSH, CDR2 LQKENI. Deletions cut 3 bases from V and 2 bases from J, with 13 bases between. This CDR3 comprises 15 residues. DNA of the CDR3: TGTGCCAGCTCACCGACATTGACGGAACAAGAGACCCAGTACTTC. Its translation: CASSPTLTEQETQYF.

This clone was detected only once. The V call is TRBV10-3, the J call TRBJ2-7; unclear D gene. CDR1 is ENHRY, CDR2 SYGVKD, per germline. V was cut by 3 bases and J by 5 bases, with 8 bases left in between. The CDR3 is 12 residues long. The CDR3 DNA reads TGTGCCATCAGTGACAGGTTCCACGAGCAGTACTTC. Translation gives CAISDRFHEQYF.

This clone was seen just once. V usage is TRBV10-2 and J usage is TRBJ2-5; D unresolved. Trimming removed 2 bases from V and 5 bases from J, with 6 bases in between. The CDR3 runs to 12 residues. Looked up from germline, CDR1 is WSHSY and CDR2 is SAAADI. The CDR3 loop reads CASSEGRETQYF. CDR3 coding DNA: TGCGCCAGCAGTGAGGGTAGGGAGACCCAGTACTTC.

The V gene is TRBV7-9, the J gene TRBJ2-1, with no clear D. V lost 8 bases and J 2 bases, leaving 13 bases between the germline ends. This CDR3 region has 14 residues. Germline assignment: CDR1 SEHNR and CDR2 FQNEAQ (reference sequence). This CDR3 reads CASAPANPYNEQFF. The CDR3 DNA reads as TGTGCCAGCGCTCCAGCGAATCCCTACAATGAGCAGTTCTTC. Supplemented by reference TRBV7-9 and TRBJ2-1, the full variable domain reads DTGVSQNPRHKITKRGQNVTFRCDPISEHNRLYWYRQTLGQGPEFLTYFQNEAQLEKSRLLSDRFSAERPKGSFSTLEIQRTEQGDSAMYLCASAPANPYNEQFFGPGTRLTVL.

For this clone: Other nucleotide sequences in the sample specify the same CDR3. The J gene is TRBJ2-1, the V gene TRBV5-1, with D tentatively TRBD2 (5 bases). Per the germline V gene, CDR1 is SGHRS and CDR2 is YFSETQ. The CDR3 consists of 15 residues. V was clipped by 0 bases and J by 2 bases, with 9 bases between them. CDR3 bases: TGCGCCAGCAGCTTGGCCCCGGGGACCTACAATGAGCAGTTCTTC. Protein product: CASSLAPGTYNEQFF.

The rearrangement joins TRBV10-3 to TRBJ1-5; 7 bases line up with TRBD1. V was pared by 0 bases and J by 5 bases, with 4 bases of the junction left unmatched. The CDR3 loop spans 15 amino acids. Germline lookup yields CDR1 ENHRY and CDR2 SYGVKD. CDR3 sequence (DNA): TGTGCCATCAGTGAGTCGACAGGGCGGGATCAGCCCCAGCATTTT. As protein: CAISESTGRDQPQHF.

This chain links TRBV5-4 with TRBJ2-5, with a tentative D call TRBD1 (5 bases). From germline, CDR1 is SGHNT and CDR2 YYREEE (reference sequence). The V end was cut by 10 bases, the J end by 9 bases, with 19 bases between. The CDR3 sequence is 12 residues long. The CDR3 spells CADGNRSRPQYF. The CDR3 coding sequence is TGTGCCGACGGTAACAGGTCCAGGCCCCAGTACTTC.

The rearrangement links TRBV7-3 to TRBJ2-5, with 7 bases fitting TRBD1. Per germline, CDR1 SGHTA and CDR2 FQGTGA. The CDR3 loop spans 13 amino acids. V shed 5 bases, J shed 4 bases, and the junction held 4 bases outside the gene matches. The CDR3 here is CASSRDRVETQYF. CDR3 coding DNA: TGTGCCAGCAGCCGGGACAGAGTAGAGACCCAGTACTTC.

J is TRBJ2-7 and V is TRBV7-2; tentatively, D is TRBD1 (6 bases). CDR1 SGHTA and CDR2 FQGNSA come from the germline V gene. This CDR3 is 14 amino acids long. With 4 bases removed from V and 7 bases from J, the gap between germline ends came to 17 bases. The CDR3, as DNA: TGTGCCAGCAGCTCGGGACGTACAGGGCCAGAGCAGTACTTC. Translating gives CASSSGRTGPEQYF.

The chain couples TRBV7-2 to TRBJ2-1; 8 nucleotides line up with TRBD2. The CDR3 contains 15 residues. The trim removed 3 bases at V and 7 bases at J, leaving 8 bases unmatched. CDR1 and CDR2 from the germline V gene are SGHTA and FQGNSA. The CDR3 region is CASSFTGGRGNEQFF. The CDR3 DNA reads as TGTGCCAGCAGCTTTACGGGAGGGCGGGGGAATGAGCAGTTCTTC. Drawing the rest from reference TRBV7-2 and TRBJ2-1, the complete variable domain is GAGVSQSPSNKVTEKGKDVELRCDPISGHTALYWYRQSLGQGLEFLIYFQGNSAPDKSGLPSDRFSAERTGGSVSTLTIQRTQQEDSAVYLCASSFTGGRGNEQFFGPGTRLTVL.

The chain employs TRBV5-5 and TRBJ1-2; unclear D gene. V lost 1 base to trimming and J lost 4 bases, with 14 bases between them. The CDR3 is 15 amino acids. Germline V gene sequence: CDR1 SGHKS, CDR2 YYEKEE (reference sequence). The CDR3 here is CASSLSPQEGYGYTF. The CDR3 region has the DNA TGTGCCAGCAGCTTGTCCCCACAAGAGGGCTATGGCTACACCTTC. Full variable domain (missing parts from reference TRBV5-5 and TRBJ1-2): DAGVTQSPTHLIKTRGQQVTLRCSPISGHKSVSWYQQVLGQGPQFIFQYYEKEERGRGNFPDRFSARQFPNYSSELNVNALLLGDSALYLCASSLSPQEGYGYTFGSGTRLTVV.

This clone was seen only a few times. J is TRBJ1-5 and V is TRBV28; D unclear. Per the germline V gene, CDR1 is MDHEN and CDR2 is SYDVKM. The V gene lost 6 bases and the J gene lost 5 bases, with 5 bases spanning the gap. CDR3 length: 11 residues. CDR3 amino acids: CASSRDQPQHF. CDR3 coding DNA: TGTGCCAGCAGCCGAGATCAGCCCCAGCATTTT.

The V call is TRBV5-5, the J call TRBJ1-2; D remains unclear. V was trimmed by 0 bases and J by 3 bases, leaving 15 bases between them. Germline CDR1 SGHKS, CDR2 YYEKEE (reference sequence). This CDR3 is built from 16 residues. The CDR3 DNA reads TGTGCCAGCAGCTTGGGACACCCTAATGGAGACTATGGCTACACCTTC. The encoded protein is CASSLGHPNGDYGYTF.

The chain joins TRBV19 to TRBJ2-7, with TRBD2 identical over 8 bases. J lost 5 bases, V lost 3 bases, and 9 bases had no gene match. The CDR3 length is 15 residues. CDR1 is LNHDA and CDR2 is SQIVND in the germline V gene (reference sequence). The CDR3 DNA follows: TGTGCCAGTAGTATCATGAGCGGGAGCATCCACGAGCAGTACTTC. Its translation: CASSIMSGSIHEQYF.

The chain uses TRBV7-7 and TRBJ2-2; 10 nucleotides match TRBD1. The CDR3 extends over 15 amino acids. After removal of 5 bases from V and 4 bases from J, the junction contained 4 bases not matched to a gene. The germline V gene encodes CDR1 SSHAT and CDR2 FNYEAQ (reference sequence). The chain's CDR3 is CASSLTGGLTGELFF. The DNA for the CDR3 is TGTGCCAGCAGCCTGACAGGGGGCCTCACCGGGGAGCTGTTTTTT.